The clone carrying this T cell receptor (beta chain) showed up many times. Germline V CDR1 and CDR2: MNHNS, SASEGT. The CDR3 loop spans 14 amino acids. The J segment lost 8 bases and the V segment lost 4 bases, leaving 7 bases of the junction unmatched. The data derive from a study of T cells in Graves' hyperthyroidism and ophthalmopathy. The hyperthyroidism was newly diagnosed and had lasted under 2 months; the patients were aged 18 to 65. Exclusion of patients followed from uncontrolled infection, other autoimmune disease, pregnancy or lactation. Amplification of TCR beta CDR3 regions used RNA as the template. HTBI primers were the set used in a first-round RT-PCR of the TCR CDR3. Each CDR3 protein is one row after TCRdb ran MiXCR on the multiplex PCR reads. This sample has around 300,000 distinct CDR3 sequences, with less than 30% found just once.

The rearrangement joins TRBV6-1 to TRBJ1-2, with 10 bases lining up with TRBD1. The sample consisted of blood. The sequence derives from a man aged 40-49 years with Graves' hyperthyroidism that later progressed to Graves' ophthalmopathy. The CDR3 sequence: CASSARQGAGGYTF. The CDR3 nucleotides are TGTGCCAGCAGTGCGCGACAGGGGGCGGGCGGCTACACCTTC.